Listed below are T cell receptor beta chains from one sample, sequenced in a study of control samples from healthy donors and cancer patients. Sequencing was performed with immunoSEQ multiplex PCR; in TCRdb, only in-frame clones are kept and a portion is missing. The data contain about 10,000 clones, roughly 90% of them singletons. Sample: PBMCs. These TCRs come from a man aged 60-69 years with colorectal cancer. The CDR3 runs from the conserved cysteine through the conserved F or W. The order of the fields is CDR3 DNA, CDR3 protein, D gene, J gene, V gene, clone size. The D gene is left open where the match is weak. Only some rows state a clone size, as once, few, many or a class for expanded clones.

TGTGCCAGCAGCGAACGGACAGGGGCATTCTATGGCTACACCTTC CASSERTGAFYGYTF TRBD1 TRBJ1-2 TRBV9 -
TGTGCCAGCGAAACAGGGGAGGACGGGGAGCTGTTTTTT CASETGEDGELFF - TRBJ2-2 TRBV6-5 -
TGTGCCAGCAGTCCCGGGACTCGGGGGGGAAATTCACCCCTCCACTTT CASSPGTRGGNSPLHF - TRBJ1-6 TRBV28 -
TGTGCCATCAGTGAGTCAATGGTCGGGGACTCTCCCTACGAGCAGTACTTC CAISESMVGDSPYEQYF - TRBJ2-7 TRBV10-3 -
TGTGCCAGCAGTAGCCCGGACAGGACCTACGAGCAGTACTTC CASSSPDRTYEQYF TRBD1 TRBJ2-7 TRBV6-2/TRBV6-3 -
TGTGCCAGCAGCCCCAGGGGGACAGGGGATGGAGAGCAGTACTTC CASSPRGTGDGEQYF TRBD1 TRBJ2-7 TRBV5-4 -
TGTGCCAGCAACGCCGGACTAGCGGGGGTGGGTGAGCAGTACTTC CASNAGLAGVGEQYF TRBD2 TRBJ2-7 TRBV2 -
TGTGCCAGCATCTTACGACAGGGGGCCTCTGGAAACACCATATATTTT CASILRQGASGNTIYF TRBD1 TRBJ1-3 TRBV28 -
TGCGCCAGCAGCCAAACAGGTTGGGGAAATGAAAAACTGTTTTTT CASSQTGWGNEKLFF - TRBJ1-4 TRBV5-1 -
TGTGCCAGCAGCCCTAAAGAGGGGACGAGCTACGAGCAGTACTTC CASSPKEGTSYEQYF - TRBJ2-7 TRBV9 once
TGTGCCACCAGCAGACCCCCGGGGGAGCAGTACTTC CATSRPPGEQYF - TRBJ2-7 TRBV15 -
TGCGCCAGCAGCTCCAGTTCAGGGGCCTCGACAGATACGCAGTATTTT CASSSSSGASTDTQYF - TRBJ2-3 TRBV5-1 -
TGTGCCAGCAGCCCAAGCACAGCCGTGGGGAACACCATATATTTT CASSPSTAVGNTIYF - TRBJ1-3 TRBV16 few
TGTGCCACCAGTGAAGGGAACCACTATGGCTACACCTTC CATSEGNHYGYTF - TRBJ1-2 TRBV24-1 few
TGTGCCAGCAGTTACCTAGGGGCAGGGGTCGCTCAGCCCCAGCATTTT CASSYLGAGVAQPQHF - TRBJ1-5 TRBV28 -
TGTGCCAGCAGCCTACCGGACAGCCAAGAGACCCAGTACTTC CASSLPDSQETQYF - TRBJ2-5 TRBV9 -
TGTGCCAGCAGCGCCACAGGGTCAAGGTCACCCCTCCACTTT CASSATGSRSPLHF - TRBJ1-6 TRBV7-3 -
TGTGCCAGCAGCTTGACATGGAGGCAGTACTTC CASSLTWRQYF - TRBJ2-7 TRBV7-8 -
TGTGCCAGCAGCACCCGGACGAGCTCCTACGAGCAGTACTTC CASSTRTSSYEQYF - TRBJ2-7 TRBV9 -
TGTGCCAGCTGCCGGGACACTCGTTACGAGCAGTACTTC CASCRDTRYEQYF - TRBJ2-7 TRBV28 -
TGTGCCAGCTCGAGTCGGGGTTTTGATGGCTACACCTTC CASSSRGFDGYTF - TRBJ1-2 TRBV25-1 -
TGTGCCAGTAGTATAGTGGGATCCTATGGCTACACCTTC CASSIVGSYGYTF - TRBJ1-2 TRBV19 -
TGTGCCAGCAGGGTAGACAGGGGGCCCCAGCCCCTCCACTTT CASRVDRGPQPLHF TRBD1 TRBJ1-6 TRBV2 few
TGTGCCAGCAGCTTATGGGTATTCAATGAGCAGTTCTTC CASSLWVFNEQFF - TRBJ2-1 TRBV7-8 few
TGTGCCAGCAGTTTAATGACAGGGGGTTATCAGCCCCAGCATTTT CASSLMTGGYQPQHF TRBD1 TRBJ1-5 TRBV28 -
TGCAGTGCTAGAGGGAGGAATGAGCAGTTCTTC CSARGRNEQFF - TRBJ2-1 TRBV20-1 -
TGTGCCAGCAGCCCGGGGCGGGACCCTAGTCCGAACACCGGGGAGCTGTTTTTT CASSPGRDPSPNTGELFF - TRBJ2-2 TRBV7-2 -